Each of the 30 T cell receptor beta chains below was sequenced from the same sample in a study of blood T cell repertoires in COVID-19. TCRdb's copy holds only in-frame clones and misses some; the assay was immunoSEQ multiplex PCR. Of about 320,000 clones detected, around 82% appear once; the ten largest clones hold roughly 1.3%. The sample consisted of peripheral blood. These receptors came from a woman in her forties or fifties with acute or convalescent COVID-19.

V gene TRBV6-6 combines with J gene TRBJ2-1, with TRBD1 as a possible D gene (5 bases). Trimming removed 7 bases at V and 0 bases at J, with 13 bases between. CDR3 length: 15 residues. CDR1 and CDR2 from the germline V gene are MNHNY and SVGAGI (reference sequence). The DNA for the CDR3 is TGTGCCAGCACCCCACAGGCGTTCTCCTACAATGAGCAGTTCTTC. This codes for CASTPQAFSYNEQFF.

CDR3 amino acids: CASSDGREDPYEQYF. In nucleotides, the CDR3 is TGTGCCAGCAGTGACGGGCGGGAGGACCCTTACGAGCAGTACTTC. This sequence joins TRBV6-4 and TRBJ2-7; TRBD2 matches 8 bases. Germline loops: CDR1 MRHNA, CDR2 SNTAGT. The CDR3 length is 15 residues. J gave up 4 bases and V 2 bases, and 7 bases lay outside the gene matches.

The CDR3 reads CASSASTLQGLETQYF. The CDR3 bases are TGTGCCAGCAGCGCCAGCACCTTACAGGGGTTAGAGACCCAGTACTTC. This chain joins TRBV7-7 and TRBJ2-5; 7 bases are a match to TRBD1. Per the germline V gene, CDR1 is SSHAT and CDR2 is FNYEAQ (reference sequence). The CDR3 runs to 16 residues. V dropped 5 bases and J dropped 4; count of bases not matched to a gene: 13.

This clone was observed a handful of times. The chain joins TRBV29-1 to TRBJ1-5; D gene unclear. The germline V and J ends were trimmed by 4 bases and 0 bases, with 7 bases remaining between them. Germline assignment: CDR1 SQVTM and CDR2 ANQGSEA. The CDR3 runs 13 residues. CDR3 sequence reads: CSVGADSNQPQHF. The CDR3, as DNA: TGCAGCGTTGGGGCAGATAGCAATCAGCCCCAGCATTTT.

This chain joins TRBV29-1 and TRBJ1-2, with D unresolved. The CDR3 contains 13 residues. From germline, CDR1 is SQVTM and CDR2 ANQGSEA. Trimming pared 5 bases from V and 5 bases from J, leaving 15 bases between. The CDR3 reads CSVRPSTGYGYTF. Here the CDR3 DNA reads TGCAGCGTTCGCCCGTCGACGGGGTATGGCTACACCTTC.

V and J are TRBV29-1 and TRBJ1-1, with 10 bases that match TRBD1. V trimming: 6 bases; J trimming: 5 bases; junction bases outside the gene matches: 6. The germline CDR1 and CDR2 sequences are SQVTM and ANQGSEA. CDR3 size: 13 residues. The CDR3 sequence is CSVRDRGWTEAFF. For the CDR3, the DNA is TGCAGCGTGCGGGACAGGGGCTGGACTGAAGCTTTCTTT. Together with reference TRBV29-1 and TRBJ1-1, the CDR3 gives the full variable domain: SAVISQKPSRDICQRGTSLTIQCQVDSQVTMMFWYRQQPGQSLTLIATANQGSEATYESGFVIDKFPISRPNLTFSTLTVSNMSPEDSSIYLCSVRDRGWTEAFFGQGTRLTVV.

The V gene is TRBV10-1, the J gene TRBJ2-2; 8 bases match TRBD2. This CDR3 has 17 residues. Looked up from germline, CDR1 is WNHNN and CDR2 is SYGVQD (reference sequence). The V segment lost 6 bases and the J segment 5 bases; nucleotides outside the gene matches: 14. The CDR3 sequence is CASSLARGGQGTGELFF. CDR3 sequence (DNA): TGCGCCAGCAGCCTCGCCCGCGGGGGGCAGGGGACCGGGGAGCTGTTTTTT.

The chain joins TRBV3-1 (or the pseudogene TRBV3-2) to TRBJ2-5; a possible D gene is TRBD1 (6 bases). This CDR3 is built from 14 residues. V shed 0 bases and J shed 5 bases, with 10 bases lying between them. Germline values: CDR1 LGHDT, CDR2 YNNKEL (reference sequence). The CDR3 is CASSQETGTETQYF. The CDR3 coding sequence is TGTGCCAGCAGCCAAGAAACAGGGACGGAGACCCAGTACTTC.

The V gene is TRBV2, the J gene TRBJ1-2; D gene ambiguous. This CDR3 region has 14 residues. In germline, CDR1 is SNHLY, CDR2 FYNNEI. The V gene lost 7 bases and the J gene lost 4 bases, with 16 bases spanning the gap. The CDR3 region has the DNA TGTGCCAGCACCGACCCGGCACAGATCTATGGCTACACCTTC. Amino acid sequence: CASTDPAQIYGYTF.

The chain joins TRBV5-1 to TRBJ2-7, with a weak D call TRBD2 (5 bases). The CDR3 contains 14 residues. V lost 0 bases and J 7 bases, leaving 14 bases between the germline ends. Germline CDR1 and CDR2: SGHRS and YFSETQ. The CDR3 DNA is TGCGCCAGCAGCTTGGAGCCGGGCGGACTGGAGCAGTACGTC. Translating gives CASSLEPGGLEQYV.

This clone was seen a few times. The chain couples TRBV28 to TRBJ2-3; D ambiguous. Germline V gene lookup returns CDR1 MDHEN and CDR2 SYDVKM. The ends were cut back, 5 bases at V and 4 bases at J, with 16 bases in the middle. CDR3 length equals 15 residues. CDR3 sequence (DNA): TGTGCCAGCAGTGCACGGAGAAGACGTGCAGATACGCAGTATTTT. Encoded protein: CASSARRRRADTQYF. Together with reference TRBV28 and TRBJ2-3, the CDR3 gives the full variable domain: DVKVTQSSRYLVKRTGEKVFLECVQDMDHENMFWYRQDPGLGLRLIYFSYDVKMKEKGDIPEGYSVSREKKERFSLILESASTNQTSMYLCASSARRRRADTQYFGPGTRLTVL.

The table lists this clone with a count of one. The chain recombines TRBV7-2 with TRBJ1-3; D is unresolved. Trimming took off 5 bases at V and 0 bases at J, with 17 bases between the two ends. The CDR3 length is 17 residues. Per germline, CDR1 SGHTA and CDR2 FQGNSA. The CDR3 region is CASSLLARSNSGNTIYF. DNA of the CDR3: TGTGCCAGCAGCCTTTTGGCCAGGTCCAACTCTGGAAACACCATATATTTT.

This CDR3 is CASSPGRETEAFF. The CDR3 DNA reads TGTGCCAGCAGCCCTGGGAGAGAGACTGAAGCTTTCTTT. The J gene is TRBJ1-1, the V gene TRBV12-3 or TRBV12-4; D not resolved. V lost 6 bases and J 5 bases, leaving 13 bases between the germline ends. This CDR3 has 13 residues.

V and J are TRBV28 and TRBJ1-2; D remains unclear. The V gene lost 5 bases and the J gene lost 3 bases, with 13 bases spanning the gap. This CDR3 region has 14 residues. The germline V gene has CDR1 MDHEN and CDR2 SYDVKM. This chain's CDR3 is CASSPPESHYGYTF. CDR3 nucleotides: TGTGCCAGCAGTCCCCCCGAGTCTCACTATGGCTACACCTTC.

This clone was recorded once. The chain employs TRBV6-5 and TRBJ2-7, with D unclear. The CDR3 covers 14 residues. Germline V gene data show CDR1 as MNHEY and CDR2 as SVGAGI. V was pared by 8 bases and J by 0 bases, with 14 bases between. The CDR3 sequence is CASRPRQTSYEQYF. DNA of the CDR3: TGTGCCAGCCGCCCCAGGCAGACCTCCTACGAGCAGTACTTC.

The J gene is TRBJ1-1, the V gene TRBV19; D not resolved. Looked up from germline, CDR1 is LNHDA and CDR2 is SQIVND (reference sequence). Trimming took 3 bases from V and 2 from J, leaving 16 bases between them. The CDR3 runs to 16 residues. CDR3 residues: CASSMGSLGGNTEAFF. As DNA, the CDR3 is TGTGCCAGTAGTATGGGTAGTCTAGGAGGCAACACTGAAGCTTTCTTT.

The chain uses TRBV7-9 and TRBJ2-7; TRBD2 is a possible D gene (5 bases). V lost 4 bases and J 2 bases, leaving 15 bases between the germline ends. This CDR3 region has 15 residues. Germline V gives CDR1 SEHNR, CDR2 FQNEAQ (reference sequence). CDR3 loop: CASSSRLAVTYEQYF. In DNA form, the CDR3 reads TGTGCCAGCAGCTCACGGCTAGCTGTAACCTACGAGCAGTACTTC.

The chain recombines TRBV21-1 with TRBJ2-3; TRBD2 was called by the table and not checked on the DNA. TRBV21-1 constitutes a pseudogene. This CDR3 contains 13 residues. The CDR3 sequence: CASTRNGTDTQYF. CDR3 nucleotides: TGTGCCTCTACTAGGAATGGCACAGATACGCAGTATTTT.

The V and J genes are TRBV10-3 and TRBJ1-3, with no clear D. The germline V gene encodes CDR1 ENHRY and CDR2 SYGVKD. The CDR3 totals 15 residues. Trimming removed 3 bases from V and 1 base from J, with 10 bases in between. In nucleotides, the CDR3 is TGTGCCATCAGTGATCGCGAAAATTCTGGAAACACCATATATTTT. The encoded protein is CAISDRENSGNTIYF.

The chain combines TRBV19 with TRBJ1-5; D not resolved. The CDR3 is 16 amino acids. Per germline, CDR1 LNHDA and CDR2 SQIVND (reference sequence). V lost 3 bases, J lost 5 bases, and 17 bases lay in between. The CDR3 bases are TGTGCCAGTAGTATTGGGAGGGCGGATGAGTATCAGCCCCAGCATTTT. Translation gives CASSIGRADEYQPQHF.

J is TRBJ1-2 and V is TRBV2; 8 positions agree with TRBD1. The V and J ends lost 4 bases and 2 bases, in that order; junction bases with no gene match: 3. This CDR3 contains 14 residues. Looked up from germline, CDR1 is SNHLY and CDR2 is FYNNEI. CDR3 sequence: CASSGDRLNYGYTF. The CDR3 coding sequence is TGTGCCAGCAGTGGGGACAGGCTAAACTATGGCTACACCTTC.

J is TRBJ1-4 and V is TRBV5-1; maybe TRBD1 (6 bases). Trimming left V 0 bases short and J 0 bases short, with 15 bases between. The CDR3 is made up of 18 amino acids. In germline, CDR1 is SGHRS, CDR2 YFSETQ. This chain's CDR3 is CASSLDRNTGPTNEKLFF. DNA of the CDR3: TGCGCCAGCAGCTTGGACCGGAACACAGGGCCAACTAATGAAAAACTGTTTTTT.

This clone was observed a handful of times. CDR3 sequence reads: CASSLDRYNMNTEAFF. CDR3 nucleotides: TGTGCCAGCAGCTTAGACAGGTACAACATGAACACTGAAGCTTTCTTT. This rearrangement joins TRBV13 to TRBJ1-1; D is perhaps TRBD1 (5 bases). Germline V lookup: CDR1 PRHDT, CDR2 FYEKMQ (reference sequence). Trimming took 1 base from V and 0 from J, leaving 12 bases between them. CDR3 length equals 16 residues.

The chain recombines TRBV5-1 with TRBJ2-2; TRBD1 matches 7 bases. The trim removed 9 bases at V and 1 base at J, leaving 6 bases unmatched. The CDR3 is 14 amino acids. Germline loops: CDR1 SGHRS, CDR2 YFSETQ. CDR3 in amino acids: CATRRDRNTGELFF. CDR3 nucleotide sequence: TGCGCCACGCGACGGGACAGGAACACCGGGGAGCTGTTTTTT.

This clone was counted between two and nine times. The chain combines TRBV18 with TRBJ1-1; D is unresolved. V was cut by 3 bases and J by 1 base, with 12 bases left in between. The CDR3 covers 15 residues. CDR1 and CDR2 from the germline V gene are KGHSH and LQKENI. CDR3 protein: CASSPNADSNTEAFF. The CDR3 coding sequence is TGTGCCAGCTCACCGAACGCGGACTCGAACACTGAAGCTTTCTTT.

The rearrangement uses TRBV27 and TRBJ2-1; D not resolved. Germline loops: CDR1 MNHEY, CDR2 SMNVEV (reference sequence). Trimming cost V 4 bases and J 7 bases, with 11 bases left between them. The CDR3 totals 13 residues. The CDR3 DNA is TGTGCCAGCAGTTCCCGACTCCGAAATGAGCAGTTCTTC. It specifies CASSSRLRNEQFF.

V and J are TRBV28 and TRBJ2-3, with a possible D match to TRBD2 (5 bases). This CDR3 has 16 residues. From germline, CDR1 is MDHEN and CDR2 SYDVKM. Deletions cut 3 bases from V and 2 bases from J, with 15 bases between. For the CDR3, the DNA is TGTGCCAGCAGTTTTCGAGGGCCTCAGTACACAGATACGCAGTATTTT. It encodes CASSFRGPQYTDTQYF.

The V call is TRBV9, the J call TRBJ2-7, with 10 bases matching TRBD1. The V gene's germline CDR1 is SGDLS and CDR2 YYNGEE. The CDR3 totals 14 residues. Unmatched junction bases numbered 6, after V lost 3 bases and J lost 6 bases. The CDR3 bases are TGTGCCAGCAGCGCGGACAGGGGGAATGGCGAGCAGTACTTC. This codes for CASSADRGNGEQYF.

The V and J genes are TRBV21-1 and TRBJ2-7; the table names TRBD2, a call not compared with the DNA. TRBV21-1 is a pseudogene. This CDR3 has 15 residues. For the CDR3, the DNA is TGTGCCAGCCCAGAACTAGCGGGAAAGGCCTACGAGCAGTACTTC. Translating it yields CASPELAGKAYEQYF.

V is TRBV30 and J is TRBJ2-1; 10 nucleotides line up with TRBD2. V was pared by 0 bases and J by 10 bases, with 3 bases of the junction left unmatched. Germline V CDR1 and CDR2: GTSNPN, SVGIG (reference sequence). The CDR3 runs to 13 residues. Here the CDR3 DNA reads TGTGCCTGGAGTGTCCTGACTAGCGGGGAGCAGTTCTTC. It codes for CAWSVLTSGEQFF.